One sample yielded the 16 T cell receptor beta chains listed below, sequenced in a study of CD8+ T cells in alopecia areata. cDNA prepared by RNA extraction and subsequent reverse transcription served as the template for sequencing. Assay used: immunoSEQ multiplex PCR; TCRdb lists only in-frame clones, some missing. Of over 85,000 clones listed, 61% are singletons. The treatment was: oral pan-JAK inhibitor, 5-10 mg twice daily. The material sequenced was CD8+ T cells sorted from blood, taken at week 4, from a patient treated with tofacitinib. The receptors shown here come from a human donor with alopecia areata.

The chain is built from TRBV27 and TRBJ1-5; maybe TRBD1 (5 bases). Trimming cost V 2 bases and J 1 base, with 9 bases left between them. The length of the CDR3 is 15 residues. Germline assignment: CDR1 MNHEY and CDR2 SMNVEV (reference sequence). The CDR3 sequence: CASSLRPGSNQPQHF. DNA for the CDR3: TGTGCCAGCAGTTTACGGCCAGGGAGCAATCAGCCCCAGCATTTT.

The genes are TRBV1 and TRBJ2-2; the DNA was not used to check the table's D call, TRBD2. TRBV1 is given as a pseudogene. The CDR3 is made up of 16 amino acids. Here the CDR3 reads CTSSAQAPRSTGELFF. The CDR3 nucleotides read TGCACCAGCAGCGCGCAAGCCCCGAGAAGCACCGGGGAGCTGTTTTTT.

The rearrangement links TRBV5-1 to TRBJ2-7; D is unresolved. This CDR3 has 15 amino acids. The ends were cut back, 1 base at V and 7 bases at J, with 18 bases in the middle. Germline V gene sequence: CDR1 SGHRS, CDR2 YFSETQ. CDR3 residues: CASSLNPGPRQEQYF. The CDR3 nucleotides read TGCGCCAGCAGCTTGAACCCCGGGCCCCGGCAGGAGCAGTACTTC.

This sequence joins TRBV9 and TRBJ2-7; no firm D call. The CDR3 consists of 15 residues. The germline V and J ends were trimmed by 3 bases and 7 bases, with 20 bases remaining between them. The V gene's germline CDR1 is SGDLS and CDR2 YYNGEE. CDR3 residues: CASSADLNLAGEQYF. The CDR3 DNA sequence: TGTGCCAGCAGCGCAGATCTTAATTTAGCCGGGGAGCAGTACTTC.

This clone was seen more than once but under ten times. V gene TRBV27 combines with J gene TRBJ1-4; 7 nucleotides align to TRBD1. Germline assignment: CDR1 MNHEY and CDR2 SMNVEV (reference sequence). CDR3 size: 16 residues. With 5 bases clipped from V and 3 bases from J, the junction kept 9 bases outside the gene matches. In nucleotides, the CDR3 is TGTGCCAGCAGTGTATTGACCGGGACAGCTAATGAAAAACTGTTTTTT. Its protein is CASSVLTGTANEKLFF.

This clone was recorded only once. The chain carries TRBV29-1 and TRBJ2-3; 15 bases are a match to TRBD2. The CDR3 loop spans 15 amino acids. Trimming took 4 bases from V and 7 from J; bases not matched to a gene: 6. Per germline, CDR1 SQVTM and CDR2 ANQGSEA. This CDR3 is CSVGTSGRAGYTQYF. The CDR3 DNA reads as TGCAGCGTTGGGACTAGCGGGAGGGCCGGGTATACGCAGTATTTT.

The chain joins TRBV2 to TRBJ2-5; 7 nucleotides match TRBD2. Germline CDR1 is SNHLY and CDR2 is FYNNEI. This CDR3 has 15 amino acids. The V and J ends lost 7 bases and 1 base, in that order; junction bases with no gene match: 9. The CDR3 spells CASKGGRGVQETQYF. In DNA, the CDR3 is TGTGCCAGCAAGGGAGGTCGGGGGGTCCAAGAGACCCAGTACTTC.

This clone was found a few times. This chain links TRBV11-2 with TRBJ2-3, with TRBD1 identical over 9 bases. The CDR3 consists of 16 residues. V was clipped by 3 bases and J by 4 bases; unmatched bases: 8. The V gene's germline CDR1 is SGHAT and CDR2 FQNNGV. The CDR3 loop is CASSFTPGQGADTQYF. Written as DNA, the CDR3 is TGTGCCAGCAGCTTTACCCCGGGACAGGGCGCAGATACGCAGTATTTT.

CDR3 residues: CASSLTGLPGDEQFF. CDR3 bases: TGTGCCAGCAGCTTGACCGGACTCCCCGGAGATGAGCAGTTCTTC. V usage is TRBV5-6 and J usage is TRBJ2-1, with D possibly being TRBD2 (5 bases). In germline, CDR1 is SGHDT, CDR2 YYEEEE. The V end lost 1 base, the J end lost 8 bases, and 16 bases lay between the germline ends. The CDR3 has 15 amino acids.

This chain uses TRBV28 with TRBJ1-1; D is undetermined. V lost 3 bases to trimming and J lost 0 bases, with 5 bases between them. The CDR3 has 13 amino acids. In germline, CDR1 is MDHEN, CDR2 SYDVKM. The CDR3 sequence: CASSLAMNTEAFF. CDR3 bases: TGTGCCAGCAGTTTGGCGATGAACACTGAAGCTTTCTTT.

This clone was counted a single time. The chain joins TRBV29-1 to TRBJ1-1, with 8 bases identical to TRBD1. Looked up from germline, CDR1 is SQVTM and CDR2 is ANQGSEA. This CDR3 comprises 12 residues. With V trimmed by 7 bases and J by 4 bases, 5 bases remained unmatched. The CDR3 DNA sequence: TGCAGCGCCGGACAGGGCGGCACTGAAGCTTTCTTT. As protein: CSAGQGGTEAFF.

This clone appeared a few times. J is TRBJ1-1 and V is TRBV5-1, with D unresolved. The CDR3 runs to 12 residues. CDR1 is SGHRS and CDR2 is YFSETQ in the germline V gene. V was clipped by 2 bases and J by 9 bases, with 11 bases between them. CDR3 nucleotides: TGCGCCAGCAGCTTTGAGAGAGGACAAGCTTTCTTT. Encoded protein: CASSFERGQAFF.

The chain recombines TRBV9 with TRBJ2-2; D not resolved. The V and J ends lost 3 bases and 0 bases respectively, with 3 bases between them. The germline gives CDR1 SGDLS, CDR2 YYNGEE. The CDR3 length is 13 residues. CDR3: CASSASNTGELFF. CDR3 bases: TGTGCCAGCAGCGCCTCGAACACCGGGGAGCTGTTTTTT.

The chain combines TRBV30 with TRBJ2-1; D is ambiguous. CDR1 GTSNPN and CDR2 SVGIG come from the germline V gene (reference sequence). The CDR3 consists of 11 residues. The V end was cut by 1 base, the J end by 8 bases, with 6 bases between. CDR3 region: CAWSGGDEQFF. The CDR3 DNA is TGTGCCTGGAGTGGTGGGGATGAGCAGTTCTTC.

V is TRBV6-6 and J is TRBJ2-3, with D unresolved. The CDR3 extends over 15 amino acids. Germline CDR1 and CDR2: MNHNY and SVGAGI (reference sequence). The V and J ends lost 0 bases and 7 bases respectively, with 14 bases between them. The CDR3 sequence: CASSYSFGSANTQYF. Written as DNA, the CDR3 is TGTGCCAGCAGTTACTCGTTCGGTTCTGCAAATACGCAGTATTTT.

The J gene is TRBJ1-2, the V gene TRBV5-6, with 7 bases identical to TRBD1. Germline trimming cut 0 bases from V and 2 bases from J; bases unmatched to any gene: 13. This CDR3 has 18 amino acids. Germline CDR1 is SGHDT and CDR2 is YYEEEE. The CDR3 loop is CASSLGPDRLPLNYGYTF. The CDR3 DNA reads as TGTGCCAGCAGCTTGGGACCGGACAGGCTGCCGTTGAACTATGGCTACACCTTC.